This TCR beta chain stems from a study of blood T cell repertoires in COVID-19. The CDR3 length is 16 residues. Looked up from germline, CDR1 is SGHTA and CDR2 is FQGNSA. V was trimmed by 5 bases and J by 0 bases, leaving 11 bases between them. Original data processing: Reference gene primer amplification yielded estimated nucleated cell counts. Measured with immunoSEQ multiplex PCR; TCRdb has only the in-frame clones, and not every one. Clone size and V and J calls were adopted from that table, with D and trimming inferred from the DNA. The sample lists around 110,000 clones; approximately 87% were seen once.

The sequence was collected from a man aged 25 to 40 with acute or convalescent COVID-19. The sequencing sample was made of peripheral blood. This chain uses TRBV7-2 with TRBJ2-6; D is possibly TRBD1 (6 bases). CDR3 region: CASSPQTGSGANVLTF. DNA of the CDR3: TGTGCCAGCAGCCCCCAGACAGGCTCTGGGGCCAACGTCCTGACTTTC.